The following is a T cell receptor (beta chain) sequence with its context. Its antigen is still unknown. The sample comes from a study of glioma-infiltrating T cells. Study results and caveats: Non-neoplastic patients had below-expected tissue-blood divergence, while all gliomas exceeded expectation. Only very few CDR3 sequences appeared in both tissue and blood.

Using RNA template, CDR3s of TCR alpha and beta were amplified with iRepertoire arm-PCR. Tissue mRNA or PBMC total RNA, roughly 85-450 ng, went into one-step reverse transcription and amplification. TCRdb re-analysed the multiplex PCR reads in MiXCR, keeping a single row per CDR3 protein. This table holds under 200,000 distinct CDR3 sequences, about 46% found once. V lost 1 base and J lost 1, with 8 bases in between. The CDR3 contains 14 residues. Germline V gives CDR1 SNHLY, CDR2 FYNNEI. The specimen was glioma tissue, nonneoplastic brain tissue, or PBMCs (not recorded which). This chain links TRBV2 with TRBJ2-7; D ambiguous. The source is a human donor with low-grade glioma or glioblastoma, undergoing nonglioma brain surgery, or in good health (not recorded which). The CDR3 nucleotides read TGTGCCAGCAGTGAAGGCCGCAGGTCCTACGAGCAGTACTTC. This encodes CASSEGRRSYEQYF.